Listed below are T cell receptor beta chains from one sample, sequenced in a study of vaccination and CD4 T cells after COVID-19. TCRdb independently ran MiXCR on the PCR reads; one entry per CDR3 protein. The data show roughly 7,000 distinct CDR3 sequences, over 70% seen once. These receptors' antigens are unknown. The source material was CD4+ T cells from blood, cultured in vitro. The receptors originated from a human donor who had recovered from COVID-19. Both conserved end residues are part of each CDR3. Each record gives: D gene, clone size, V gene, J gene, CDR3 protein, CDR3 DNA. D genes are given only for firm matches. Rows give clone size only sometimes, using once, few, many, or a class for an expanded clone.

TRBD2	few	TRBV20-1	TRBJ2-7	CSAVTSGATYEQYF	TGCAGTGCGGTCACTAGCGGGGCTACCTACGAGCAGTACTTC
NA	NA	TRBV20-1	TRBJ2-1	CSAPNEQFF	TGCAGTGCCCCAAACGAGCAGTTCTTC
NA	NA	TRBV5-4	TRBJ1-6	CASSPTGTYNSPLHF	TGTGCCAGCAGCCCGACAGGAACCTATAATTCACCCCTCCACTTT
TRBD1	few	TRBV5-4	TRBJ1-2	CASSPTSRGQDGYTF	TGTGCCAGCAGTCCCACGTCCAGGGGGCAGGATGGCTACACCTTC
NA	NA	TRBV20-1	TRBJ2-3	CSATTDTQYF	TGCAGTGCTACCACAGATACGCAGTATTTT
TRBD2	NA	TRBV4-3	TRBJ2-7	CASSQVASGSYEQYF	TGCGCCAGCAGCCAAGTAGCTAGCGGCTCCTACGAGCAGTACTTC
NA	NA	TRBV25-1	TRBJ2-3	CASSDPRKGTTQYF	TGTGCCAGCTCCGATCCTCGAAAGGGAACGACGCAGTATTTT
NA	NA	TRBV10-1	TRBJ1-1	CASTRGGNTEAFF	TGCGCCAGCACCCGAGGGGGGAACACTGAAGCTTTCTTT
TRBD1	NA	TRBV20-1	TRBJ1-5	CSARDRQGLDQPQHF	TGCAGTGCTAGAGATAGACAGGGGTTAGATCAGCCCCAGCATTTT
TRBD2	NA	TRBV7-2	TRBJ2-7	CASSARLAGGPNEQYF	TGTGCCAGCAGCGCTCGACTAGCGGGAGGGCCTAATGAGCAGTACTTC
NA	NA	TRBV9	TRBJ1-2	CASSVAGTPNYGYTF	TGTGCCAGCAGCGTAGCCGGGACGCCCAACTATGGCTACACCTTC
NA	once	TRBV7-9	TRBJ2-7	CASSLEVASAEQYF	TGTGCCAGCAGCTTAGAGGTAGCTTCAGCCGAGCAGTACTTC
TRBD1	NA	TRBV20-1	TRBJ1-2	CSAMTGGSYGYTF	TGCAGTGCTATGACAGGGGGCAGCTATGGCTACACCTTC
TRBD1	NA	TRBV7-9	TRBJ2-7	CASRQGVYEQYF	TGTGCCAGCAGACAGGGGGTCTACGAGCAGTACTTC
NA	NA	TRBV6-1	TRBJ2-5	CATTPWGRETQYF	TGTGCCACCACCCCGTGGGGGCGAGAGACCCAGTACTTC
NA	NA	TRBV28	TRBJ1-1	CASSLAAPANTEAFF	TGTGCCAGCAGTTTAGCGGCCCCGGCGAACACTGAAGCTTTCTTT
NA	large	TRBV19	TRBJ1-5	CASRGSNQPQHF	TGTGCCAGTAGAGGCAGCAATCAGCCCCAGCATTTT
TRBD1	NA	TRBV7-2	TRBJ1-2	CASSPLGQGGYGYTF	TGTGCCAGCAGCCCCCTGGGACAGGGAGGCTATGGCTACACCTTC
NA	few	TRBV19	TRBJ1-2	CASSIGVDRPYGYTF	TGTGCCAGTAGTATAGGGGTCGACAGGCCCTATGGCTACACCTTC
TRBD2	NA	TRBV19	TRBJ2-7	CASSIDGGGHWEQYF	TGTGCCAGTAGTATAGATGGCGGGGGGCACTGGGAGCAGTACTTC
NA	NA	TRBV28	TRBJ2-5	CASSFSGGGETQYF	TGTGCCAGCAGTTTCTCTGGGGGTGGAGAGACCCAGTACTTC
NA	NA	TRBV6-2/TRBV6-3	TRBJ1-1	CASSYSPRDYLPTEAFF	TGTGCCAGCAGTTACTCGCCCCGAGACTACCTACCCACTGAAGCTTTCTTT
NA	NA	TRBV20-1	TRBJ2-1	CSAVRGSSYNEQFF	TGCAGTGCTGTCAGGGGAAGCTCCTACAATGAGCAGTTCTTC
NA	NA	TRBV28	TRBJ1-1	CASSLSGTEAFF	TGTGCCAGCAGTTTAAGTGGGACTGAAGCTTTCTTT
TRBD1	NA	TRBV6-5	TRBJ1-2	CASSYLTGGYGYTF	TGTGCCAGCAGTTACTTGACAGGGGGCTATGGCTACACCTTC
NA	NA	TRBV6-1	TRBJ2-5	CASRQGKGETQYF	TGTGCCAGCAGACAGGGTAAAGGAGAGACCCAGTACTTC
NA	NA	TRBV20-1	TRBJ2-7	CSARVPPQEQYF	TGCAGTGCTAGAGTACCTCCACAGGAGCAGTACTTC
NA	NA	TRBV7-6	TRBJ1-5	CASSLGGGHGNQPQHF	TGTGCCAGCAGCTTGGGTGGGGGGCATGGGAATCAGCCCCAGCATTTT
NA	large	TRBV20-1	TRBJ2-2	CSASSRHTGELFF	TGCAGTGCTAGTAGCAGACACACCGGGGAGCTGTTTTTT
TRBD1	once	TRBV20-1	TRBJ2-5	CSARTGGQTWAGETQYF	TGCAGTGCAAGGACAGGGGGCCAAACCTGGGCAGGAGAGACCCAGTACTTC
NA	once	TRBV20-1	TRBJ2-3	CSAITRHGTDTQYF	TGCAGTGCTATTACCCGGCACGGCACAGATACGCAGTATTTT
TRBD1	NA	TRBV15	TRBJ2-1	CATSRGQGAGNEQFF	TGTGCCACCAGCAGGGGACAGGGGGCTGGGAATGAGCAGTTCTTC
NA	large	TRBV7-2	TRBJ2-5	CASSSPTGRETQYF	TGTGCCAGCAGCTCCCCGACAGGGAGGGAGACCCAGTACTTC
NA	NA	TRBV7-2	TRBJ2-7	CASSFNVGTYEQYF	TGTGCCAGCAGCTTTAACGTGGGAACTTACGAGCAGTACTTC
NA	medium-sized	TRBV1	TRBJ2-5	CTSSPRDREIQETQYF	TGCACCAGCAGCCCGCGGGACAGGGAGATCCAAGAGACCCAGTACTTC
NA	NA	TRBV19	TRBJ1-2	CASRAGAYGYTF	TGTGCCAGTAGGGCGGGGGCCTATGGCTACACCTTC
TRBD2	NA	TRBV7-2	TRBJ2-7	CASSFYGRDGEQYF	TGTGCCAGCAGCTTTTACGGGAGGGACGGCGAGCAGTACTTC
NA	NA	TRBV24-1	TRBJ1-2	CATSDSRTANYGYTF	TGTGCCACCAGTGATTCACGGACAGCTAACTATGGCTACACCTTC
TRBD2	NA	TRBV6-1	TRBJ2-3	CASRSSGRARDTQYF	TGTGCCAGCAGATCTAGCGGGAGGGCCAGAGATACGCAGTATTTT
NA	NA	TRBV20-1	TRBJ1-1	CSARAPSQGSTEAFF	TGCAGTGCTAGAGCCCCAAGTCAGGGTTCCACTGAAGCTTTCTTT
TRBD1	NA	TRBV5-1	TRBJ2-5	CASSFGQALQETQYF	TGCGCCAGCAGCTTCGGACAGGCGTTGCAAGAGACCCAGTACTTC
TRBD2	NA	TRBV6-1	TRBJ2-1	CASSGLAGGSYNEQFF	TGTGCCAGCAGCGGGCTAGCGGGAGGCTCCTACAATGAGCAGTTCTTC
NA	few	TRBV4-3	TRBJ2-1	CASSPLTGKSYNEQFF	TGCGCCAGCAGCCCTCTAACAGGGAAAAGCTACAATGAGCAGTTCTTC
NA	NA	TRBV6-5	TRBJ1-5	CASSYQNQPQHF	TGTGCCAGCAGTTACCAGAATCAGCCCCAGCATTTT
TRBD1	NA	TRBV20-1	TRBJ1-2	CSAARDRENYGYTF	TGCAGTGCCGCCCGGGACAGGGAGAACTATGGCTACACCTTC
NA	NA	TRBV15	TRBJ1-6	CATSRAGGQNSPLHF	TGTGCCACCAGCAGGGCAGGAGGACAAAATTCACCCCTCCACTTT
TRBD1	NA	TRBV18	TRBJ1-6	CASSPRGRGRINSPLHF	TGTGCCAGCTCACCGCGGGGCAGGGGGCGCATCAATTCACCCCTCCACTTT
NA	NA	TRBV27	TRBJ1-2	CASSLDRGYGYTF	TGTGCCAGCAGTTTGGACCGGGGCTATGGCTACACCTTC
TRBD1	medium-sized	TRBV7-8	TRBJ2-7	CASSPRTGRHEQYF	TGTGCCAGCAGCCCGAGGACAGGGAGGCACGAGCAGTACTTC
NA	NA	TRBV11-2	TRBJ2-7	CASSPGISGYEQYF	TGTGCCAGCAGCCCCGGGATTTCGGGTTACGAGCAGTACTTC
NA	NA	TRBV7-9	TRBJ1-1	CASMNLKMNTEAFF	TGTGCCAGCATGAACCTAAAGATGAACACTGAAGCTTTCTTT
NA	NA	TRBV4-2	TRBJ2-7	CASSQEGRWTYEQYF	TGTGCCAGCAGCCAAGAGGGCCGGTGGACCTACGAGCAGTACTTC
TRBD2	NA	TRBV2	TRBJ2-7	CASSLAGGPYEQYF	TGTGCCAGCAGCCTAGCGGGAGGGCCGTACGAGCAGTACTTC
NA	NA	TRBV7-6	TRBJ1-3	CASSLSPSGNSGNTIYF	TGTGCCAGCAGCCTCTCACCATCAGGAAACTCTGGAAACACCATATATTTT
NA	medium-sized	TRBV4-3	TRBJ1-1	CASSRGGTVNTEAFF	TGCGCCAGCAGCCGAGGGGGGACTGTGAACACTGAAGCTTTCTTT
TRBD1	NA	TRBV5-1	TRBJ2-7	CASSYYPGQGNYEQYF	TGCGCCAGCAGCTATTACCCGGGACAGGGAAACTACGAGCAGTACTTC
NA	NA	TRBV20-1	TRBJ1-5	CSARGSVQPQHF	TGCAGTGCTAGGGGTTCCGTTCAGCCCCAGCATTTT
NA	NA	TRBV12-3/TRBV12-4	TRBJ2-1	CASRSTGLPVHEQFF	TGTGCCAGCAGATCAACGGGACTCCCCGTCCATGAGCAGTTCTTC
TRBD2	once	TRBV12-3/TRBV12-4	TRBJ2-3	CASSTAGGRVRTQYF	TGTGCCAGCAGTACCGCGGGCGGGAGGGTACGGACGCAGTATTTT